This T cell receptor beta chain was sequenced in a study of neurological immune-mediated disorders. Study-wide results and caveats: The study found no CDR3 amino acid sequences shared by expanded clones across subjects, suggesting private repertoires in all groups. HTLV-1-associated myelopathy displayed the greatest TCR clonal expansion, and multiple sclerosis exhibited the smallest, lower than that of healthy controls.

The ends were cut back, 6 bases at V and 2 bases at J, with 14 bases in the middle. Germline V gene data show CDR1 as MDHEN and CDR2 as SYDVKM. The CDR3 extends over 14 amino acids. A total of 2 million PBMCs stored at -80 degrees C provided the unsorted libraries. TCRdb reprocessed the 5' RACE reads with MiXCR, giving one entry per CDR3 protein. The table includes around 14,000 distinct CDR3 sequences, 10% detected once. This clonotype was counted between two and nine times. The antigen is not known. The clonotype was recovered from a woman aged 40 to 55 in good health. This chain joins TRBV28 and TRBJ2-7; perhaps TRBD2 as D (5 bases). What was sequenced was PBMCs. As DNA, the CDR3 is TGTGCCAGCAGAACGGGGAATATGGCCTACGAGCAGTACTTC. Translation: CASRTGNMAYEQYF.